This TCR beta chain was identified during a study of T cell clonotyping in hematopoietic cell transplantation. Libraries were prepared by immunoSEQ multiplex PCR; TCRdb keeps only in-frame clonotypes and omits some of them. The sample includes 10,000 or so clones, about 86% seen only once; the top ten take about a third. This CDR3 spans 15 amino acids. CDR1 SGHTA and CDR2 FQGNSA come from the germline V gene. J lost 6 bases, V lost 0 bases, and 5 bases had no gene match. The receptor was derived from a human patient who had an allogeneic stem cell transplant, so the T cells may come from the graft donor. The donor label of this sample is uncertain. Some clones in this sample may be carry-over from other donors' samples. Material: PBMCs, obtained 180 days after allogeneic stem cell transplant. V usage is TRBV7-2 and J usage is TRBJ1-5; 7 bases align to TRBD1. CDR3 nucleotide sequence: TGTGCCAGCAGCTTAGCCGCGGACAGGCGTCAGCCCCAGCATTTT. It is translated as CASSLAADRRQPQHF.